This TCR beta chain is drawn from a study of T cell responses to AZD1222 COVID-19 vaccine. Study-level points and caveats: Every sample of the repertoires postdated the peak T cell response. Vaccination with two AZD1222 doses was followed by a rise in Spike-specific TCR breadth and depth.

Libraries were prepared by immunoSEQ multiplex PCR; TCRdb keeps only in-frame clonotypes and omits some of them. The sample gives around 88,000 clones, about nine tenths of which show up once; about 7% is in the top ten. The germline V and J ends were trimmed by 10 bases and 6 bases, with 15 bases remaining between them. The CDR3 is 12 residues long. Per germline, CDR1 LNHDA and CDR2 SQIVND (reference sequence). This clone showed up just a few times. Its antigen is currently unknown. The source is an adult in good health. The J gene is TRBJ1-1, the V gene TRBV19; TRBD1 is a possible D gene (5 bases). The source was peripheral blood, collected on day 0 of AZD1222 vaccination. CDR3 sequence: CATGMGVAEAFF. The CDR3 DNA reads TGTGCCACTGGGATGGGGGTCGCTGAAGCTTTCTTT. Full variable domain (remainder filled in from reference TRBV19 and TRBJ1-1): DGGITQSPKYLFRKEGQNVTLSCEQNLNHDAMYWYRQDPGQGLRLIYYSQIVNDFQKGDIAEGYSVSREKKESFPLTVTSAQKNPTAFYLCATGMGVAEAFFGQGTRLTVV.